The entry that follows covers one TCR beta chain sequence. This sample is part of a study of OX40 agonist ivuxolimab in advanced cancers. Study information: Ivuxolimab doses were 0.01, 0.1, 0.3, 1.5, 3 or 10 mg/kg every 2 weeks.

Libraries were prepared by immunoSEQ multiplex PCR; TCRdb keeps only in-frame clonotypes and omits some of them. The sample shows tens of thousands of clones, 84% of them seen only once. The J segment lost 3 bases and the V segment lost 1 base, leaving 6 bases of the junction unmatched. Per germline, CDR1 SGHVS and CDR2 FQNEAQ. The CDR3 is 16 amino acids. The rearrangement links TRBV7-8 to TRBJ1-1; the match to TRBD1 covers 9 bases. The starting material was CD4+ or CD8+ T cells sorted from blood, obtained in a trial of the OX40 agonist ivuxolimab. The origin of this receptor is an adult with an advanced solid tumor such as melanoma, head and neck, liver or kidney cancer. CDR3 DNA sequence: TGTGCCAGCAGCTTAGGCGACAGGGGGAGTGACACTGAAGCTTTCTTT. Translating gives CASSLGDRGSDTEAFF.